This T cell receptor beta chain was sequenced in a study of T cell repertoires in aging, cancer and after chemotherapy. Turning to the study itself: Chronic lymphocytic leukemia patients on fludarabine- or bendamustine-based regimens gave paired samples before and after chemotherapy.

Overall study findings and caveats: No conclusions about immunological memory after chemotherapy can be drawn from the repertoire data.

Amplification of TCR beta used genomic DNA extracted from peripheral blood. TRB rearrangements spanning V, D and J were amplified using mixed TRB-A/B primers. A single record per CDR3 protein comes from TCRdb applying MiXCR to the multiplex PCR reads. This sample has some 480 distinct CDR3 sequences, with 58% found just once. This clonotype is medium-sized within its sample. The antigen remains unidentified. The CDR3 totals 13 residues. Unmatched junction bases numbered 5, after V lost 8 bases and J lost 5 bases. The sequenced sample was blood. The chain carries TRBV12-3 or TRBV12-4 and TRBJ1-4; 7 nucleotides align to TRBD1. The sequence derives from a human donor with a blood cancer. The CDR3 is CASRDSLNEKLFF. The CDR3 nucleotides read TGTGCCAGCCGGGACAGCCTAAATGAAAAACTGTTTTTT.